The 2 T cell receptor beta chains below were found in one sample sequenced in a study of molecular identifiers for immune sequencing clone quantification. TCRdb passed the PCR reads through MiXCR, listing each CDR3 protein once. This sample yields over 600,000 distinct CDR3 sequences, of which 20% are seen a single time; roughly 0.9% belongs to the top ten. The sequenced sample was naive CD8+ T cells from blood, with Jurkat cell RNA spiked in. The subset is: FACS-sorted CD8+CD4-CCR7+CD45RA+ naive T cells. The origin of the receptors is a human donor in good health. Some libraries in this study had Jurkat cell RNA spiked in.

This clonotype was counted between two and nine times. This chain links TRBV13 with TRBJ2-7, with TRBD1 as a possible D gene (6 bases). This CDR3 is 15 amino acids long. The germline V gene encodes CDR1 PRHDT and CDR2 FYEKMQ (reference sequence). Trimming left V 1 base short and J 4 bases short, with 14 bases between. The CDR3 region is CASSLVSGGEYEQYF. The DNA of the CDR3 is TGTGCCAGCAGCTTAGTTTCTGGGGGCGAGTACGAGCAGTACTTC.

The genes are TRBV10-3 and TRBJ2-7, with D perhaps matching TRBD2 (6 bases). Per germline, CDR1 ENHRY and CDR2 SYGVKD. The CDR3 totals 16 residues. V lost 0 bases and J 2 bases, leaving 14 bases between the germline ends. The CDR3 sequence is CAISESRETRTYEQYF. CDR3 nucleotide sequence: TGTGCCATCAGTGAGTCGCGGGAAACTAGAACCTACGAGCAGTACTTC.